Below, 13 T cell receptor beta chains from the same sample are listed, as sequenced in a study of cytomegalovirus exposure and HLA in healthy donors. Both 60 Vbeta primers and 13 Jbeta primers went into the PCR. Assay: immunoSEQ multiplex PCR; the TCRdb copy retains only in-frame clones and omits some. Its table records some 110,000 clones. Sequencing was done on a sample of PBMCs. Every receptor here comes from a man aged 35-49 years in good health and CMV-seropositive.

The V call is TRBV5-1, the J call TRBJ2-3; 7 bases are a match to TRBD2. CDR3 length: 12 residues. The germline V gene has CDR1 SGHRS and CDR2 YFSETQ. V dropped 2 bases and J dropped 6; count of bases not matched to a gene: 0. The CDR3 DNA follows: TGCGCCAGCAGCTTAGCGGGGGATACGCAGTATTTT. It encodes CASSLAGDTQYF.

The CDR3 coding sequence is TGTGCCAGCTCACCCGGGGTCACTGGGGCCAACGTCCTGACTTTC. It specifies CASSPGVTGANVLTF. The gene calls are TRBV18 and TRBJ2-6; tentative D call: TRBD2 (5 bases). Germline V gene sequence: CDR1 KGHSH, CDR2 LQKENI. V lost 3 bases to trimming and J lost 2 bases, with 8 bases between them. This CDR3 is 15 amino acids long.

This chain connects TRBV9 to TRBJ2-5, with D unclear. There are 14 residues in the CDR3. V lost 0 bases to trimming and J lost 5 bases, with 11 bases between them. Germline CDR1 reads SGDLS; CDR2 reads YYNGEE. The CDR3 loop reads CASSVVDCVETQYF. Here the CDR3 DNA reads TGTGCCAGCAGCGTAGTCGACTGCGTGGAGACCCAGTACTTC.

DNA of the CDR3: TGCGCCAGCAGCGCCACAGGGGGGGTAAACATTCAGTACTTC. Translating gives CASSATGGVNIQYF. The chain is built from TRBV5-1 and TRBJ2-4; tentative D call: TRBD1 (8 bases). This CDR3 is built from 14 residues. Germline lookup yields CDR1 SGHRS and CDR2 YFSETQ. Between the trimmed V and J ends, which lost 4 bases and 6 bases, there was a span of 14 bases.

Written as DNA, the CDR3 is TGTGCCAGCAGCTCTTTAGGGGGTGGGTTTCACACTGAAGCTTTCTTT. Translation: CASSSLGGGFHTEAFF. The chain employs TRBV28 and TRBJ1-1; D perhaps matches TRBD1 (6 bases). This CDR3 has 16 amino acids. CDR1 is MDHEN, CDR2 SYDVKM, per germline. The ends were cut back, 6 bases at V and 3 bases at J, with 20 bases in the middle.

V gene TRBV6-4 combines with J gene TRBJ1-5, with 10 bases lining up with TRBD1. Trimming at V came to 2 bases and at J to 5 bases, leaving 12 bases not matched to a gene. CDR3 length: 18 residues. Germline V gene data show CDR1 as MRHNA and CDR2 as SNTAGT. CDR3 DNA: TGTGCCAGCAGTGACCCGGGGACAGGGGAGAGAGAGGATCAGCCCCAGCATTTT. Amino acid sequence: CASSDPGTGEREDQPQHF.

V and J are TRBV28 and TRBJ2-2; D unresolved. The CDR3 loop spans 11 amino acids. Germline V CDR1 and CDR2: MDHEN, SYDVKM. The germline V and J ends were trimmed by 6 bases and 3 bases, with 2 bases remaining between them. The CDR3 DNA is TGTGCCAGCAGCTACACCGGGGAGCTGTTTTTT. It specifies CASSYTGELFF.

The genes are TRBV25-1 and TRBJ1-2; 7 nucleotides align to TRBD1. The CDR3 covers 18 residues. CDR1 and CDR2 (germline): MGHDK, SYGVNS. V gave up 7 bases and J gave up 5 bases; unmatched junction bases: 22. CDR3 residues: CASILQGGLKAFLYGYTF. DNA for the CDR3: TGTGCCAGCATCCTTCAGGGGGGCCTCAAGGCCTTCCTATATGGCTACACCTTC.

The chain recombines TRBV21-1 with TRBJ1-1; the table names TRBD1, a call not compared with the DNA. TRBV21-1 is described as a pseudogene. The CDR3 spans 20 residues. CDR3 amino acids: CASSKRATMSRVLMNTEAFF. The CDR3 bases are TGTGCCAGCAGCAAAAGGGCGACGATGAGCAGGGTCCTCATGAACACTGAAGCTTTCTTT.

This chain joins TRBV5-1 and TRBJ2-1, with 8 bases matching TRBD2. Germline CDR1 and CDR2: SGHRS and YFSETQ. Unmatched junction bases numbered 14, after V lost 4 bases and J lost 2 bases. The CDR3 has 18 residues. For the CDR3, the DNA is TGCGCCAGCAGCGCGGGACTAGATGAGGATCCCACCTACAATGAGCAGTTCTTC. Translated: CASSAGLDEDPTYNEQFF.

This chain connects TRBV10-3 to TRBJ1-1; 8 bases are shared with TRBD1. The CDR3 has 15 amino acids. Germline values: CDR1 ENHRY, CDR2 SYGVKD. V dropped 3 bases and J dropped 1; count of bases not matched to a gene: 4. The CDR3 region is CAISDPGTGNTEAFF. The CDR3 nucleotides read TGTGCCATCAGTGACCCCGGGACAGGGAACACTGAAGCTTTCTTT.

The CDR3: CASSGLSSGANVLTF. The CDR3 DNA is TGTGCCAGCAGTGGACTCAGCTCTGGGGCCAACGTCCTGACTTTC. The gene calls are TRBV27 and TRBJ2-6; tentative D call: TRBD2 (5 bases). The length of the CDR3 is 15 residues. Trimming removed 5 bases from V and 0 bases from J, with 8 bases in between. Per germline, CDR1 MNHEY and CDR2 SMNVEV (reference sequence).

The chain recombines TRBV27 with TRBJ2-1; 9 positions agree with TRBD2. V lost 8 bases and J lost 6; bases outside the gene matches: 11. This CDR3 is built from 15 residues. Germline CDR1 MNHEY, CDR2 SMNVEV (reference sequence). The CDR3 DNA sequence: TGTGCCAGCGGAGGGGATAGCGGGAGAGGCAATGAGCAGTTCTTC. This translates into CASGGDSGRGNEQFF.